One sample yielded the 26 T cell receptor beta chains listed below, sequenced in a study of graft-versus-host responses after intestinal transplantation. The data were produced by immunoSEQ multiplex PCR, yet TCRdb's version contains in-frame clones alone and is incomplete. The top ten clones hold around 53% of a sample with under 20,000 clones, about nine tenths of them seen once. The specimen comprised bone marrow, sampled approximately 120 days after transplant. The source of these receptors is a human patient who received an intestinal transplant, so some T cells may come from the graft donor.

There are a few counts of this clone. The chain recombines TRBV28 with TRBJ2-7; D may be TRBD1 or TRBD2 (5 bases each). Germline V gives CDR1 MDHEN, CDR2 SYDVKM. Trimming stripped 5 bases from V and 12 bases from J, with 14 bases between. CDR3 length equals 11 residues. The CDR3 nucleotides are TGTGCCAGCAGTCCCGGGACCGCCCGGTACTTC. It encodes CASSPGTARYF.

V is TRBV21-1 and J is TRBJ2-3; the table's D gene call, TRBD2, was not cross checked with the DNA. TRBV21-1 is a recognized pseudogene. This CDR3 comprises 15 residues. The CDR3 protein is CAREPSGSATDTQYF. The CDR3 DNA sequence: TGTGCCAGGGAGCCAAGCGGGAGCGCCACAGATACGCAGTATTTT.

The rearrangement uses TRBV6-1 and TRBJ2-7; D not certain. CDR1 MNHNS and CDR2 SASEGT come from the germline V gene. With 7 bases removed from V and 9 bases from J, the gap between germline ends came to 4 bases. The CDR3 extends over 8 amino acids. The CDR3 sequence: CASKGQYF. The CDR3 bases are TGTGCCAGCAAGGGGCAGTACTTC.

The V gene is TRBV19, the J gene TRBJ1-4; TRBD1 matches 10 bases. The CDR3 runs 12 residues. J gave up 8 bases and V 9 bases, and 3 bases lay outside the gene matches. Germline CDR1 is LNHDA and CDR2 is SQIVND (reference sequence). CDR3 in DNA: TGTGCCAGCCGGGACAGGGGAGAAAAACTGTTTTTT. Encoded protein: CASRDRGEKLFF.

The CDR3 DNA is TGTGCCAGCAGCCAAACTAGCTCTACGGAGACCCAGTACTTC. It is translated as CASSQTSSTETQYF. The chain uses TRBV7-9 and TRBJ2-5; a possible D gene is TRBD2 (6 bases). CDR1 and CDR2 from the germline V gene are SEHNR and FQNEAQ (reference sequence). V was pared by 5 bases and J by 5 bases, with 15 bases between. The CDR3 has 14 amino acids.

The chain couples TRBV7-8 to TRBJ1-1; no reliable D call. Germline V CDR1 and CDR2: SGHVS, FQNEAQ. Trimming pared 3 bases from V and 5 bases from J, leaving 7 bases between. The CDR3 sequence is 12 residues long. In nucleotides, the CDR3 is TGTGCCAGCAGCTTCTGGTCTACTGAAGCTTTCTTT. Translated, it gives CASSFWSTEAFF.

This clone came up once. CDR3 nucleotide sequence: TGTGCCAGCCTAGTACGCAGTGACAGGGTGAACACTGAAGCTTTCTTT. Amino acids: CASLVRSDRVNTEAFF. The J gene is TRBJ1-1, the V gene TRBV19; 7 nucleotides agree with TRBD1. Per the germline V gene, CDR1 is LNHDA and CDR2 is SQIVND (reference sequence). V dropped 9 bases and J dropped 0; count of bases not matched to a gene: 13. The CDR3 covers 16 residues.

The sample holds one count of this clone. V gene TRBV30 combines with J gene TRBJ2-3, with TRBD2 matching over 8 bases. Germline trimming cut 2 bases from V and 6 bases from J; bases unmatched to any gene: 10. The V gene's germline CDR1 is GTSNPN and CDR2 SVGIG (reference sequence). The CDR3 contains 15 residues. This CDR3 is CAWSPSGSPWDTQYF. As DNA, the CDR3 is TGTGCCTGGAGTCCCAGCGGGAGTCCGTGGGATACGCAGTATTTT.

The chain carries TRBV6-4 and TRBJ2-2; D unresolved. Trimming stripped 10 bases from V and 5 bases from J, with 23 bases between. This CDR3 contains 16 residues. Germline CDR1 and CDR2: MRHNA and SNTAGT. In nucleotides, the CDR3 is TGTGCCACCCGATGTTCGCCCGAATTTGGAACCGGGGAGCTGTTTTTT. Its protein is CATRCSPEFGTGELFF.

The V gene is TRBV27, the J gene TRBJ2-3, with TRBD1 matching 8 bases. Unmatched junction bases numbered 0, after V lost 3 bases and J lost 4 bases. Germline loops: CDR1 MNHEY, CDR2 SMNVEV (reference sequence). The CDR3 has 13 amino acids. CDR3: CASSLDRADTQYF. For the CDR3, the DNA is TGTGCCAGCAGTTTGGACAGGGCAGATACGCAGTATTTT.

This clone was counted a single time. This chain uses TRBV29-1 with TRBJ2-5; D ambiguous. This CDR3 is built from 12 residues. CDR1 is SQVTM and CDR2 is ANQGSEA in the germline V gene. V lost 4 bases and J 2 bases, leaving 8 bases between the germline ends. The CDR3 is CSVVPVQETQYF. Here the CDR3 DNA reads TGCAGCGTTGTTCCCGTTCAAGAGACCCAGTACTTC.

This chain joins TRBV2 and TRBJ2-7, with D possibly TRBD2 on 5 matching bases. The V gene lost 8 bases and the J gene lost 6 bases, with 17 bases spanning the gap. This CDR3 is built from 13 residues. The V gene's germline CDR1 is SNHLY and CDR2 FYNNEI. CDR3 in DNA: TGTGCCAGCTCGGAGGACGGGCCGGGCGAGCAGTACTTC. Its translation is CASSEDGPGEQYF.

This CDR3 is CASSPLDSGSSYNEQFF. For the CDR3, the DNA is TGTGCCAGCTCACCACTGGATAGCGGGAGTTCATACAATGAGCAGTTCTTC. The chain recombines TRBV18 with TRBJ2-1; 9 bases map to TRBD2. J was trimmed by 4 bases and V by 1 base; bases with no gene match: 8. Germline CDR1 reads KGHSH; CDR2 reads LQKENI. This CDR3 region has 17 residues.

The genes are TRBV5-4 and TRBJ2-7; TRBD2 matches at 10 bases. Trimming cost V 0 bases and J 3 bases; bases outside gene matches: 6. Germline V gene data show CDR1 as SGHNT and CDR2 as YYREEE (reference sequence). This CDR3 has 16 residues. CDR3 region: CASSLAQRGGDYEQYF. CDR3 nucleotides: TGTGCCAGCAGCTTGGCCCAGCGGGGGGGAGACTACGAGCAGTACTTC.

The rearrangement links TRBV6-5 to TRBJ1-5, with TRBD1 matching over 7 bases. V trimming: 5 bases; J trimming: 12 bases; junction bases outside the gene matches: 10. This CDR3 has 13 amino acids. CDR1 and CDR2 from the germline V gene are MNHEY and SVGAGI. Written as DNA, the CDR3 is TGTGCCAGCAGTGAAGCGCACAGGGGAGTCCAGCATTTT. This sequence encodes CASSEAHRGVQHF.

The chain has TRBV28 and TRBJ1-2; D remains unclear. The CDR3 runs 15 residues. Germline CDR1 reads MDHEN; CDR2 reads SYDVKM. V lost 4 bases, J lost 5 bases, and 17 bases lay in between. The CDR3, as DNA: TGTGCCAGCAGTTCACACGACCCGAGGGTTTATGGCTACACCTTC. This gives the protein CASSSHDPRVYGYTF.

The rearrangement links TRBV2 to TRBJ1-5; the D is unclear. The CDR3 runs 15 residues. V lost 2 bases and J 0 bases, leaving 8 bases between the germline ends. CDR1 and CDR2 (germline): SNHLY, FYNNEI. CDR3 loop: CASSERTYSNQPQHF. DNA for the CDR3: TGTGCCAGCAGTGAAAGGACGTATAGCAATCAGCCCCAGCATTTT.

The chain is built from TRBV5-4 and TRBJ2-3, with D unresolved. CDR1 and CDR2 (germline): SGHNT, YYREEE (reference sequence). Trimming took off 0 bases at V and 0 bases at J, with 8 bases between the two ends. This CDR3 comprises 15 residues. As DNA, the CDR3 is TGTGCCAGCAGCTTGGATTTGGCCAGCACAGATACGCAGTATTTT. This gives the protein CASSLDLASTDTQYF.

The CDR3 nucleotides are TGTGCCAGCTCACCCACGTCGGTTTTGAGCGGGGAGCTGTTTTTT. Its protein is CASSPTSVLSGELFF. The rearrangement uses TRBV18 and TRBJ2-2; no reliable D call. This CDR3 comprises 15 residues. CDR1 KGHSH and CDR2 LQKENI come from the germline V gene. V was shortened by 3 bases and J by 7 bases, with 15 bases between the two germline ends.

The chain combines TRBV6-4 with TRBJ1-3; D call uncertain. The CDR3 covers 16 residues. Germline-derived CDR1 and CDR2 are MRHNA and SNTAGT. V dropped 2 bases and J dropped 0 bases, with 11 bases sitting between them. Written as DNA, the CDR3 is TGTGCCAGCAGTGACGGTCATAGACCCTCTGGAAACACCATATATTTT. Encoded protein: CASSDGHRPSGNTIYF.

With regard to this clone: A junction boundary mismatches the germline segment, possibly from a read error. J is TRBJ2-1 and V is TRBV7-7, with 8 bases fitting TRBD2. Germline CDR1 and CDR2: SSHAT and FNYEAQ (reference sequence). This CDR3 is 15 amino acids long. This chain's CDR3 is CASSLAAGGYNEQFF. The CDR3 coding sequence is TGTGCTAGCAGCTTAGCCGCGGGAGGCTACAATGAGCAGTTCTTC.

The V gene is TRBV5-1, the J gene TRBJ2-7; D might be TRBD2 (6 bases). Deletions cut 5 bases from V and 2 bases from J, with 17 bases between. CDR1 and CDR2 (germline): SGHRS, YFSETQ. The CDR3 totals 15 residues. This CDR3 is CASRPGTPVAYEQYF. The CDR3 region has the DNA TGCGCCAGCAGGCCCGGGACTCCCGTGGCCTACGAGCAGTACTTC. Variable domain in full (rest from reference TRBV5-1 and TRBJ2-7): KAGVTQTPRYLIKTRGQQVTLSCSPISGHRSVSWYQQTPGQGLQFLFEYFSETQRNKGNFPGRFSGRQFSNSRSEMNVSTLELGDSALYLCASRPGTPVAYEQYFGPGTRLTVT.

The chain links TRBV5-1 to TRBJ2-3, with 8 bases identical to TRBD1. V shed 5 bases and J 2 bases; nucleotides not matched to a gene: 7. Germline V gene data show CDR1 as SGHRS and CDR2 as YFSETQ. CDR3 length equals 15 residues. The CDR3, as DNA: TGCGCCAGCAGGGCGAGACAGGGGTTCACAGATACGCAGTATTTT. Amino acid sequence: CASRARQGFTDTQYF.

This clone was detected once. V is TRBV4-1 and J is TRBJ2-7; D not resolved. The CDR3 length is 14 residues. Germline loops: CDR1 MGHRA, CDR2 YSYEKL. Trimming took 8 bases from V and 4 from J, leaving 18 bases between them. The DNA for the CDR3 is TGCGCCAGCCCGCCGCGACCACTACGATACGAGCAGTACTTC. It is translated as CASPPRPLRYEQYF.

The rearrangement joins TRBV6-6 to TRBJ2-7; 7 nucleotides agree with TRBD1. V lost 5 bases to trimming and J lost 3 bases; unmatched junction nucleotides: 7. CDR1 is MNHNY, CDR2 SVGAGI, per germline (reference sequence). This CDR3 contains 14 residues. The CDR3 loop reads CASSRTDRFYEQYF. The DNA of the CDR3 is TGTGCCAGCAGTCGAACGGACAGGTTCTACGAGCAGTACTTC.

The chain carries TRBV6-5 and TRBJ1-6; a possible D gene is TRBD1 (6 bases). The V end was cut by 4 bases, the J end by 6 bases, with 13 bases between. The CDR3 is 15 residues long. The germline CDR1 and CDR2 sequences are MNHEY and SVGAGI. In DNA, the CDR3 is TGTGCCAGCAGTTCGGGGGGGGCAGGTAATTCACCCCTCCACTTT. It codes for CASSSGGAGNSPLHF.